Below, one T cell receptor (beta chain) is given with its context. This clone was counted a few times. No antigen is known for it. No clone much larger than this one lies a single base away; base qualities are absent. This sample stems from a study of cytomegalovirus exposure and HLA in healthy donors listed by TCRdb under 2017. A note on the overall study: An earlier analysis of several hundred of the donors reported 250 to 300 Gb of sequence data and 117 million unique TCR beta sequences from approximately 180 million T cells. A later genetic analysis took genome-wide SNP genotypes for 398 of the 666 donors and used that subset as a discovery cohort. In a later analysis, previously published TCR beta repertoires from 666 donors were re-analyzed and high-resolution HLA genotyping was added so that TCR occurrence patterns could be studied. Rather than using new phenotypic data, the later analysis identified candidate immune exposures from TCR beta sequences and from how often those sequences occurred across donors. Besides the first cohort of 666 subjects, a separate validation cohort made up of some 110 different subjects was used. The study aimed to test whether cataloging public T cell receptors could reveal signatures of past pathogen exposure. Using immunosequencing, the study profiled T cell repertoires from about 650 subjects and related those repertoires to cytomegalovirus serostatus. Typing coverage differed by locus: A, B, C, DRB1 and DQB1 were typed in roughly 620-630 donors, DQA1 in about 560, DPA1 in nearly 610, and DPB1 in 450 to 490. High-throughput TCR immunosequencing, statistical association of individual TCRs with disease status, and machine learning were combined to predict cytomegalovirus infection status. Four or five DR-DQ haplotypes were treated as single units for association and clustering because of strong linkage in the cohort. To decide whether each TCR beta V gene segment behaved as functional or pseudogenic, an earlier analysis of nearly 600 of the donors relied on high-throughput TCR beta sequencing. Among approximately 370 genotyped donors of the cohort, an average of around 250,000 unique TCR beta nucleotide sequences was sequenced per donor, of which 15% to 20% were non-productive. About 320 gigabases of sequencing data and 70 million to 100 million unique TCR sequences were included in an early release covering over 600 HLA-typed donors. All discovery cohort repertoires had been generated on a single sequencing platform. Class I and class II HLA loci were covered by the typing at four-digit resolution. Of the roughly 400 genotyped donors, approximately 82% fell in the genetic ancestry cluster associated with self-reported Caucasian donors. Donor age, sex, ethnicity and CMV serostatus were collected together with the repertoire data. Overall study outcomes, separate from this receptor: While some public TCRs were present in many individuals, most TCR sequences turned up only very rarely across donors. Compared with the 666-donor mean, donors in an Asian-associated ancestry cluster had fewer N-insertions in productive TCRs, according to a later genetic analysis. According to a later analysis, TCR association rates differed among HLA loci, with DRB1 alleles showing the most associated TCRs and HLA-C alleles showing the fewest. Because counts were too low, seventeen rarely observed V segments, including chromosome 9 orphons, were left out of the earlier analysis of about 500 of the donors. Specific HLA alleles were associated with 15,000 to 20,000 TCR beta sequences at a false discovery rate of 0.05 in a later analysis. For the cohort, immune exposure information was limited to CMV serostatus. Sequencing depth was assumed to be roughly uniform across donors in the presence/absence analyses, though that assumption may not hold. A few of the identified cytomegalovirus-associated TCR beta chains were confirmed in vitro to be specific for cytomegalovirus antigens. Because the 87-base-pair reads could not distinguish some IMGT-functional V segments, including TRBV6-2 and TRBV6-3, those segments were excluded. Cytomegalovirus status was reported to be diagnosed by the classifier with high specificity and sensitivity in both the original and validation cohorts. Compared with equally common non-associated chains, HLA-associated TCR beta chains in a later analysis were more clonally expanded and had lower generation probabilities. In an earlier analysis of about 540 of the donors, most TCR beta V segments were observed in productive rearrangements about 87% or about 30% of the time, broadly matching IMGT annotations. A group of highly shared sequence variants was considered likely to be a technical artifact of the sequencing pipeline. In the study, about 150 TCR beta chains were listed as associated with cytomegalovirus. Only TCR beta chains were sequenced in this cohort, and the absence of alpha or paired-chain data limited detectable features. Most CMV-associated TCR beta chains appeared to be HLA-restricted in a later analysis, and the HLA associations seemed to be driven largely by CMV exposure. A further reported finding was that TCR beta sequences accurately predicted the HLA-A and HLA-B alleles for most subjects in the first cohort. When HLA alleles, especially DR and DQ, strongly co-occurred, TCR associations were difficult to assign to individual alleles. An association between a missense DCLRE1C variant and V-gene and J-gene trimming of TCR beta chains was found in a later genetic analysis and replicated in an independent cohort. In a later analysis, several top co-occurrence clusters were reported to appear linked to parvovirus B19, influenza, CMV and Epstein-Barr virus. Because HLA typing was unavailable for some donors at each locus, only the typed subset was used in association tests. It was suggested by the authors that the approach could potentially be generalized to other disease states and immunological phenotypes. Correlated functional status among segregating V segments might be attributable to linkage disequilibrium, but an unknown experimental factor could not be ruled out.

The cohort consisted of approximately 670 healthy bone marrow donors. All cohort members were sampled while nominally healthy, although unrecorded immune exposures were likely present. The donor was CMV seronegative and was included in the group of a few hundred seronegative cohort members. A peripheral blood sample was collected from each donor, and TCR beta sequencing was performed on peripheral blood mononuclear cells. The Qiagen DNeasy Blood Extraction Kit was used to extract genomic DNA from the blood cell samples. The CDR3, cysteine through phenylalanine, is 13 amino acids long. The DNA shown is the 39-base CDR3, in frame from base 1. The germline V gene specifies MRHNA as CDR1 and SNTAGT as CDR2. Trimmed from V: 4 bases; trimmed from J: 3 bases; junction bases lacking a gene match: 2. Library construction relied on the immunoSEQ multiplex PCR assay. A mixture of 60 forward primers for TCR Vbeta segments and 13 reverse primers for TCR Jbeta segments was used in the multiplex PCR. Amplification of the CDR3 region of rearranged TCR beta genes was performed with a multiplex PCR assay on genomic DNA. On the Illumina HiSeq System, the amplified TCR beta libraries were sequenced as 87-base-pair reads. From the authors' description of their analysis: Across the 670 or so repertoires, a later analysis counted 80 million or so unique TCR beta chains, 9 million to 14 million of which were shared by at least two donors. To remove PCR and sequencing errors, raw reads were error-corrected and collapsed into unique sequences using a nearest-neighbor algorithm that merged closely related sequences. CDR3 sequences were aligned to IMGT reference sequences to assign V, D and J gene segments. For a sequence to be retained, at least a six-nucleotide match to both a V gene segment and a J gene segment was required. Rearrangements were called productive when the CDR3 lacked stop codons and stayed in frame with V and J; all others were non-productive. CDR3 was defined by IMGT convention, running from the second conserved V-encoded cysteine to the conserved J-encoded phenylalanine. Sequences without an unambiguous match to a single V gene segment were excluded from the earlier analysis of about 640 of the donors. An earlier analysis of a few hundred of the donors called V segments functional above 56.7% productive rearrangements and segregating when the between-donor standard deviation exceeded 5%. To diagnose cytomegalovirus status from the catalog of TCR beta chain sequences, a statistical classification framework was built. In a later analysis, V and J genes were assigned by comparing TCR nucleotide sequences against IMGT/GENE-DB human TR gene sequences. In a later analysis, CDR3 sequences and most-parsimonious VDJ recombination scenarios were assigned using the TCRdist pipeline. In a later analysis, every TCR beta chain was defined by the combination of its CDR3 amino acid sequence and its V-gene family, and reads without a unique V-gene family were dropped. To address suspected cross-contamination and a sequencing artifact, a later analysis removed 592 highly shared, low-generation-probability nucleotide sequences. In a later analysis, a clonal expansion index for each public chain was calculated from normalized within-repertoire ranks of inferred template counts. In a later analysis, generation probabilities were computed using a VDJ recombination model fitted to out-of-frame rearrangements, and the results were checked against IGoR. In a later analysis, hypergeometric tests were used to score TCR-TCR, TCR-HLA and TCR-CMV co-occurrence, with a repertoire-size bias correction applied to TCR pairs. A later analysis estimated false discovery rates by permuting HLA or CMV assignments 20 times. In a later analysis, co-occurring TCRs were grouped using DBSCAN, and TCRdist sequence similarity was added for clustering within HLA-allele-positive subsets. For co-occurrence clustering, repertoires with fewer than 30,000 or more than 120,000 public chains were excluded, along with about five repertoires with anomalous nucleotide sharing. The immuneACCESS repertoire file appears here via TCRdb, limited to in-frame rearrangements. These files lack a portion of the clones; in checked studies, under half of the deficit traces to unresolved V genes, and the cause of the others is not known. Clonal size and the V and J genes are those of that table, whereas D and trimming came from the DNA. The sample includes 150,000 to 200,000 clones, with approximately 72% observed a single time. The ten largest make up 2.5% of the sample.

The origin of this receptor is a female donor in good health and CMV-seronegative. The V and J segments used are TRBV6-4 and TRBJ1-1; TRBD1 lines up with 7 middle nucleotides. Sequenced sample: PBMCs. The nucleotides read TGTGCCAGCAGTGGCGACAGGGACACTGAAGCTTTCTTT. This encodes CASSGDRDTEAFF.